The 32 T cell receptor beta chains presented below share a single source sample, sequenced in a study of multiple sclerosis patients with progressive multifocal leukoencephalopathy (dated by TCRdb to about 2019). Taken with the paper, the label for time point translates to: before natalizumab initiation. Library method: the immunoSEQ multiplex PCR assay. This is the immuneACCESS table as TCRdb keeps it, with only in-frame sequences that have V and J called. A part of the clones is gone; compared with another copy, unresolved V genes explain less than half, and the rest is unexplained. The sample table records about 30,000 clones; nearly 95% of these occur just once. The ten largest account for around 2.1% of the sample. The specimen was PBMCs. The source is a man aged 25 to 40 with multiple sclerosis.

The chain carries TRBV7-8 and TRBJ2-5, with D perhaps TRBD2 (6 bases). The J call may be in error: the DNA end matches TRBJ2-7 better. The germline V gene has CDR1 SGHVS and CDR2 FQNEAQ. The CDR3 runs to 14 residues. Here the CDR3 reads CASSLPDYSDEQYF. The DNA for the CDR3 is TGTGCCAGCAGCTTACCGGACTATTCGGACGAGCAGTACTTC.

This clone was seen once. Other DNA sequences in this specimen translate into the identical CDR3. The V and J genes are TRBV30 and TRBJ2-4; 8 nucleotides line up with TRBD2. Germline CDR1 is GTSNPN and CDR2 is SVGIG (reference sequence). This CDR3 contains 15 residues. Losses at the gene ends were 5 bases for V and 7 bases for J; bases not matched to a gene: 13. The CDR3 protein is CAWQPLGGGSNIQYF. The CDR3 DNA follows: TGTGCCTGGCAACCTCTCGGGGGGGGCTCGAACATTCAGTACTTC.

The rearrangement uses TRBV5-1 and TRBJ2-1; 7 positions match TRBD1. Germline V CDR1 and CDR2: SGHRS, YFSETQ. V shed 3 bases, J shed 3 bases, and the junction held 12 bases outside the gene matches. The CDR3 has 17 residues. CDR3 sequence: CASSSPDRASGYNEQFF. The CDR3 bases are TGCGCCAGCAGCTCCCCTGACAGGGCATCGGGCTACAATGAGCAGTTCTTC.

In nucleotides, the CDR3 is TGTGCCAGTAGTATGTGGCCAGATACGCAGTATTTT. Protein sequence: CASSMWPDTQYF. The J gene is TRBJ2-3, the V gene TRBV19; D call uncertain. The CDR3 consists of 12 residues. CDR1 and CDR2 (germline): LNHDA, SQIVND (reference sequence). V shed 3 bases and J shed 4 bases, with 5 bases lying between them. Based on the CDR3 plus reference TRBV19 and TRBJ2-3, the full variable domain is DGGITQSPKYLFRKEGQNVTLSCEQNLNHDAMYWYRQDPGQGLRLIYYSQIVNDFQKGDIAEGYSVSREKKESFPLTVTSAQKNPTAFYLCASSMWPDTQYFGPGTRLTVL.

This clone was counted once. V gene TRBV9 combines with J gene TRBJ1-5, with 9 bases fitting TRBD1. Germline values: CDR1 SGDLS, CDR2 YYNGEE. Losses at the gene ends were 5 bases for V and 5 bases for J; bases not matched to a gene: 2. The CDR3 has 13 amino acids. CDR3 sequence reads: CASSTGGDQPQHF. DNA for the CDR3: TGTGCCAGCAGTACAGGGGGCGATCAGCCCCAGCATTTT.

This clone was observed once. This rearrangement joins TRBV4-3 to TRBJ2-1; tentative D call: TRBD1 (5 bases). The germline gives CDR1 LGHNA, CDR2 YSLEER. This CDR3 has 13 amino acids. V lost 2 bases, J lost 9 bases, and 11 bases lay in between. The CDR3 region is CASSQLQGSEQFF. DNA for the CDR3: TGCGCCAGCAGCCAACTTCAGGGTAGTGAGCAGTTCTTC.

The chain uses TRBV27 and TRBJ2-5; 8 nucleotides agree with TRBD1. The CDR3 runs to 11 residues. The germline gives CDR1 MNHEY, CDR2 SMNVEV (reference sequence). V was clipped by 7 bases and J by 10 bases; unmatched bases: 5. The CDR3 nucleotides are TGTGCCAGCAAGACAGGGGCACACCAGTACTTC. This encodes CASKTGAHQYF.

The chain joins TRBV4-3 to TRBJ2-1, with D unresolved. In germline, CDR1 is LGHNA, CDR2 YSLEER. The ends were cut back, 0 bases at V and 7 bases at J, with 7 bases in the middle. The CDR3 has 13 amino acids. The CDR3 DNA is TGCGCCAGCAGCCAAGAATTGGGGAATGAGCAGTTCTTC. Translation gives CASSQELGNEQFF.

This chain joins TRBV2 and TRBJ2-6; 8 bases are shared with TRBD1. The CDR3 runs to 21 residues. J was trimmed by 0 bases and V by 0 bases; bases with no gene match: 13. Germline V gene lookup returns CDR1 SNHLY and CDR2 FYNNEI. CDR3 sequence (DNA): TGTGCCAGCAGTGAAGCGTTGGGACAGGCGAAGAGGGCCTCTGGGGCCAACGTCCTGACTTTC. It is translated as CASSEALGQAKRASGANVLTF.

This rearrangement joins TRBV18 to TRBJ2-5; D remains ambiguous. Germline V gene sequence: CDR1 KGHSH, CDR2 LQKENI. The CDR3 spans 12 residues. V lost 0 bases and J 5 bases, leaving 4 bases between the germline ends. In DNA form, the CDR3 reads TGTGCCAGCTCACCACCGTTTGAGACCCAGTACTTC. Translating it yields CASSPPFETQYF.

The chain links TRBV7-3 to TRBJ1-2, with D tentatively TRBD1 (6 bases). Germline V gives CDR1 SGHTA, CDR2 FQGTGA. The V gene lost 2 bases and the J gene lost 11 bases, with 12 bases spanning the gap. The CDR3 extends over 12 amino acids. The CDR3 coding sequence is TGTGCCAGCAGCTTAGGGGGCGTTGGGTACACCTTC. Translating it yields CASSLGGVGYTF.

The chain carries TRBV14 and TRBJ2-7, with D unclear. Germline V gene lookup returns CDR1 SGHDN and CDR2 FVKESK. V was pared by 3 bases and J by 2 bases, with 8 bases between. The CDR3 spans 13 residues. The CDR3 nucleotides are TGTGCCAGCAGCCACCTTGGAACCTACGAGCAGTACGTC. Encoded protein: CASSHLGTYEQYV.

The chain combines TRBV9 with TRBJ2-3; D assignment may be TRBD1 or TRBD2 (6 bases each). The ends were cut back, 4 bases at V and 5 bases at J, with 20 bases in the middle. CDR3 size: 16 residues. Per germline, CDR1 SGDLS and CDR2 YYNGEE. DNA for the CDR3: TGTGCCAGCAGCCTCGGAGGGGGATCCGGCCTAGATACGCAGTATTTT. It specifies CASSLGGGSGLDTQYF.

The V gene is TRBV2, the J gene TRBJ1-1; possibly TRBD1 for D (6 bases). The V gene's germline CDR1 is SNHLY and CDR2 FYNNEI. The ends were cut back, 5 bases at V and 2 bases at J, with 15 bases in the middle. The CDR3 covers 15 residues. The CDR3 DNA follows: TGTGCCAGCAGTTCCTCCAGGACAGAAAACACTGAAGCTTTCTTT. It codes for CASSSSRTENTEAFF.

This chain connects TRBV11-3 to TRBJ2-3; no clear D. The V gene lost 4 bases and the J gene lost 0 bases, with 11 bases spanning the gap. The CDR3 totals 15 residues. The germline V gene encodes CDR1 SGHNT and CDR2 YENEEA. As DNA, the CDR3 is TGTGCCAGCAGCTCTAACACGCTTAGCACAGATACGCAGTATTTT. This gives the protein CASSSNTLSTDTQYF.

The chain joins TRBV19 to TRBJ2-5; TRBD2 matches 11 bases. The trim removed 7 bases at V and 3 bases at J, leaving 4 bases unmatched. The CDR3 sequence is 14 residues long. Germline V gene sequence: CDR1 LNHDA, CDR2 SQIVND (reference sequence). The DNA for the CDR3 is TGTGCCAGTAAGCAGGGACTAGCGGAAGAGACCCAGTACTTC. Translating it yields CASKQGLAEETQYF.

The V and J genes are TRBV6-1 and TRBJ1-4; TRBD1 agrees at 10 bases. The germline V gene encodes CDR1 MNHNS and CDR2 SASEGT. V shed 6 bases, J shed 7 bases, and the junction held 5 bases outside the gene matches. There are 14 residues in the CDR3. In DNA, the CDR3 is TGTGCCAGCAGGACAGGGGGCGCCGGTGAAAAACTGTTTTTT. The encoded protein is CASRTGGAGEKLFF.

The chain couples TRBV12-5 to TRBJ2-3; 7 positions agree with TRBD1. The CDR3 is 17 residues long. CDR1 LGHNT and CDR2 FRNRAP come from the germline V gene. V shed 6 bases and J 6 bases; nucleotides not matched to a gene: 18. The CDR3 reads CASGPPHQTGPLDTQYF. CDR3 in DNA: TGTGCTAGTGGCCCGCCCCATCAGACAGGGCCCTTGGATACGCAGTATTTT.

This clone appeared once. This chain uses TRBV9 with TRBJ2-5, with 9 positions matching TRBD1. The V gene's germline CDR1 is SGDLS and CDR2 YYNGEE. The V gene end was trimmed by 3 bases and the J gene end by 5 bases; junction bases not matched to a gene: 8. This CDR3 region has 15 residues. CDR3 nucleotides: TGTGCCAGCAGCGCCGCGGGACAGGGCCCGGAGACCCAGTACTTC. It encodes CASSAAGQGPETQYF. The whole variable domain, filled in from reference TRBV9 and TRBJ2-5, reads DSGVTQTPKHLITATGQRVTLRCSPRSGDLSVYWYQQSLDQGLQFLIQYYNGEERAKGNILERFSAQQFPDLHSELNLSSLELGDSALYFCASSAAGQGPETQYFGPGTRLLVL.

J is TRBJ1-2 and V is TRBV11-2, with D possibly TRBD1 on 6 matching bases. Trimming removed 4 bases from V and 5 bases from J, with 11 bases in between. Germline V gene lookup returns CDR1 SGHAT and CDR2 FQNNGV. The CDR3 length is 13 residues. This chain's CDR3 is CASSSQDRYGYTF. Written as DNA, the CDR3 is TGTGCCAGCAGCTCCCAGGACAGATATGGCTACACCTTC.

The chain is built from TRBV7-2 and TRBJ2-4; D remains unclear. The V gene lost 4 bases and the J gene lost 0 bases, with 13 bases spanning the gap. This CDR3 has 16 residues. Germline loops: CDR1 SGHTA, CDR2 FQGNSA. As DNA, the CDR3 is TGTGCCAGCAGCTCTCCAGTTAGAAGAGCCAAAAACATTCAGTACTTC. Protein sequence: CASSSPVRRAKNIQYF.

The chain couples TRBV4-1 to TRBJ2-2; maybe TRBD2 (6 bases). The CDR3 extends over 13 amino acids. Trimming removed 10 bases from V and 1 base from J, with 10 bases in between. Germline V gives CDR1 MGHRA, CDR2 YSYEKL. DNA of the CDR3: TGCGCCACCGGGAGCCGGAACACCGGGGAGCTGTTTTTT. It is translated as CATGSRNTGELFF.

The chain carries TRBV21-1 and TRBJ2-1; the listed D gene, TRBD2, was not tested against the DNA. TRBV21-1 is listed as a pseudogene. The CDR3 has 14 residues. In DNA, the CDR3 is TGTGCCAGCAAATTAGGACTAGCGGACAATGAGCAGTTCTTC. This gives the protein CASKLGLADNEQFF.

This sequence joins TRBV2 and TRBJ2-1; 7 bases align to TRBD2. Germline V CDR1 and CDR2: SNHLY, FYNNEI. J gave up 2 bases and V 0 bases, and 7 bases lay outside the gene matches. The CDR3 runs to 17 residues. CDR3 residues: CASSEALTSVAYNEQFF. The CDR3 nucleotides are TGTGCCAGCAGTGAAGCGCTTACTAGCGTAGCCTACAATGAGCAGTTCTTC.

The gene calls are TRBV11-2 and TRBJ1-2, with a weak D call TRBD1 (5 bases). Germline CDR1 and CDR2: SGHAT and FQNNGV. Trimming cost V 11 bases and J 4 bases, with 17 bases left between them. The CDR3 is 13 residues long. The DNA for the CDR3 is TGTGCCGTCATCAGGGAGGAGGGCTATGGCTACACCTTC. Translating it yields CAVIREEGYGYTF.

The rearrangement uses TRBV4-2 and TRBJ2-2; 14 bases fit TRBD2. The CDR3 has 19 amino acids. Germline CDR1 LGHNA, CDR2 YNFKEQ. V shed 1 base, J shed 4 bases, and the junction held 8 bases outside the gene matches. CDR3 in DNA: TGTGCCAGCAGCCAAGTTACGGGACTAGCGGGAGAGGGCACCGGGGAGCTGTTTTTT. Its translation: CASSQVTGLAGEGTGELFF.

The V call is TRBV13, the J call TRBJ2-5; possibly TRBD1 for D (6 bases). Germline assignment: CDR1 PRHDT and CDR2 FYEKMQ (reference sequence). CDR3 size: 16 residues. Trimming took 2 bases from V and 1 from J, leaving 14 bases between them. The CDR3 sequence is CASSLLSRDTQETQYF. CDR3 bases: TGTGCCAGCAGCTTATTATCCAGGGACACCCAAGAGACCCAGTACTTC.

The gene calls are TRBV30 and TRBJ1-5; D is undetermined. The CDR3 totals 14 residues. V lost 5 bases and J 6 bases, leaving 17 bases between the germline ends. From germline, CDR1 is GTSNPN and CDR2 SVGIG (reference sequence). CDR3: CAWSSLAWAQPQHF. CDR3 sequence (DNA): TGTGCCTGGTCGTCCTTGGCGTGGGCTCAGCCCCAGCATTTT. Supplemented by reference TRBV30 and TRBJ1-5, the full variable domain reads SQTIHQWPATLVQPVGSPLSLECTVEGTSNPNLYWYRQAAGRGLQLLFYSVGIGQISSEVPQNLSASRPQDRQFILSSKKLLLSDSGFYLCAWSSLAWAQPQHFGDGTRLSIL.

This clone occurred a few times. CDR3 sequence: CASTRGGGGSTKNIQYF. In DNA, the CDR3 is TGTGCCAGCACCCGAGGAGGGGGGGGATCCACCAAAAACATTCAGTACTTC. The rearrangement uses TRBV13 and TRBJ2-4, with a possible D match to TRBD2 (7 bases). V lost 7 bases and J 2 bases, leaving 21 bases between the germline ends. Germline lookup yields CDR1 PRHDT and CDR2 FYEKMQ (reference sequence). This CDR3 comprises 17 residues.

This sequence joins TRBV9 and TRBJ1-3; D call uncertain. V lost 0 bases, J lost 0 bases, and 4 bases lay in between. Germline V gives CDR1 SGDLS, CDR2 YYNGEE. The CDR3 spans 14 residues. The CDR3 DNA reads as TGTGCCAGCAGCGTAGGGAGCTCTGGAAACACCATATATTTT. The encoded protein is CASSVGSSGNTIYF.

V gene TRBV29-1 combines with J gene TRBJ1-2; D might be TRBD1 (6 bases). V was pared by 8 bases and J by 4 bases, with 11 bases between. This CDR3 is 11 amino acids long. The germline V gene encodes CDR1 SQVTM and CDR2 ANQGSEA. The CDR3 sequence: CSIGQLYGYTF. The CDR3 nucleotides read TGCAGCATAGGACAGCTCTATGGCTACACCTTC.

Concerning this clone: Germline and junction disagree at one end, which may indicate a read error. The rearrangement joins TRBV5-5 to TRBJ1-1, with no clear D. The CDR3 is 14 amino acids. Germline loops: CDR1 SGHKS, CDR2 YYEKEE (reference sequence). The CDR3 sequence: CASSQEGRGTEAFF. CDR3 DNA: TGCGCCAGCAGCCAAGAAGGACGGGGCACTGAAGCTTTCTTT.